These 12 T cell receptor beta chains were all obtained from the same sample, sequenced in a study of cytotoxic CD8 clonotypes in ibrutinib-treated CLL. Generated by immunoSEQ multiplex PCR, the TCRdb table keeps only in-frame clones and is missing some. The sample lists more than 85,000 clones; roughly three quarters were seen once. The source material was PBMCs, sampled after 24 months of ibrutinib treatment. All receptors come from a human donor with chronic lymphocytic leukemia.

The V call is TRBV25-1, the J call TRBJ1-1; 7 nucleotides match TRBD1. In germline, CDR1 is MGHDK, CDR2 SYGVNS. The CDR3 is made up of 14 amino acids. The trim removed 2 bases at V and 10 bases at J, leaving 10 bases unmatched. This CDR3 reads CASSEPGVRGRAFF. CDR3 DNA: TGTGCCAGCAGTGAACCCGGGGTGAGGGGGCGAGCTTTCTTT.

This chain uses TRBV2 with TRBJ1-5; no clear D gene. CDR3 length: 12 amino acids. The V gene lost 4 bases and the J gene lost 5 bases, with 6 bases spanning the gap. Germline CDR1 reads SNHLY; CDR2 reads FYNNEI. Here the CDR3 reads CASSGTDQPQHF. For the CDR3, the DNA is TGTGCCAGCAGTGGCACAGATCAGCCCCAGCATTTT.

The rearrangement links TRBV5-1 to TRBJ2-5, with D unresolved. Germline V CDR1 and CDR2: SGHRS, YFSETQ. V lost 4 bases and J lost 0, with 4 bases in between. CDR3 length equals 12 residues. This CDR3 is CASSANQETQYF. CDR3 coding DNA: TGCGCCAGCAGCGCCAACCAAGAGACCCAGTACTTC.

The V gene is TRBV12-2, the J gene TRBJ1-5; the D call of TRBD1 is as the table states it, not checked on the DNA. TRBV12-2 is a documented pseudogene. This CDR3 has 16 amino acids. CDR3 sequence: CASRLAHRDSGQPQHF. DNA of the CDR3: TGTGCAAGTCGCTTAGCCCACCGGGACAGTGGTCAGCCCCAGCATTTT.

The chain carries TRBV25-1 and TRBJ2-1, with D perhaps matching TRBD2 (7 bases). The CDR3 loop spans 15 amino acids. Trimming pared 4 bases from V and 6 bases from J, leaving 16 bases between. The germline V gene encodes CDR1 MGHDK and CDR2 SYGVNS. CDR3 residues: CASSAGQGGGNEQFF. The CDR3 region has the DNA TGTGCCAGCAGTGCGGGGCAGGGAGGGGGCAATGAGCAGTTCTTC.

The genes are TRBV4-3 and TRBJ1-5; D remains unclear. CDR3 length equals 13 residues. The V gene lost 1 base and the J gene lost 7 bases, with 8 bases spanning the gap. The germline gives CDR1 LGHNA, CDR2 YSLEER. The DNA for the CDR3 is TGCGCCAGCAGCCAAGGAGAGGAACAGCCCCAGCATTTT. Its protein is CASSQGEEQPQHF.

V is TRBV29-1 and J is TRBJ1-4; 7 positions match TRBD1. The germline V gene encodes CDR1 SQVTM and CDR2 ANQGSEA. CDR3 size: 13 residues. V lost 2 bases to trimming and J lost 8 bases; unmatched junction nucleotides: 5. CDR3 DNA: TGCAGCGTTGAAAAGGGGGCGGAAGAAAAACTGTTTTTT. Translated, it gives CSVEKGAEEKLFF. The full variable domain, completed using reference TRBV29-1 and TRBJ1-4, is SAVISQKPSRDICQRGTSLTIQCQVDSQVTMMFWYRQQPGQSLTLIATANQGSEATYESGFVIDKFPISRPNLTFSTLTVSNMSPEDSSIYLCSVEKGAEEKLFFGSGTQLSVL.

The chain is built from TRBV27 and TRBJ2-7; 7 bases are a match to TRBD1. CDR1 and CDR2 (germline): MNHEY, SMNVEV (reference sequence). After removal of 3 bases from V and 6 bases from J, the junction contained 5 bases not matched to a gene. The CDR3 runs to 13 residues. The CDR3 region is CASSFGHRGEQYF. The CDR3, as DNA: TGTGCCAGCAGTTTTGGGCACAGGGGCGAGCAGTACTTC.

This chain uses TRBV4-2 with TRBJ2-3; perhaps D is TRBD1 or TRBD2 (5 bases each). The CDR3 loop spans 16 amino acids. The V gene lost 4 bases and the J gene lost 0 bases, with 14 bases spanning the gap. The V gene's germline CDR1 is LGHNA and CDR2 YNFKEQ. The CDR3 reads CASSPMGPSSTDTQYF. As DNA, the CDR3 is TGTGCCAGCAGCCCCATGGGGCCTAGCAGCACAGATACGCAGTATTTT.

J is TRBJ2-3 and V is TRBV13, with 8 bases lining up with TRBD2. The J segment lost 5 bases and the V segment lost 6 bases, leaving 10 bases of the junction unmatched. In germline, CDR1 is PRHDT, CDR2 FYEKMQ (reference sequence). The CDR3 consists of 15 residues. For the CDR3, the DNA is TGTGCCAGCAGAAACCCCGGGGGGGGAGGAGATACGCAGTATTTT. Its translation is CASRNPGGGGDTQYF.

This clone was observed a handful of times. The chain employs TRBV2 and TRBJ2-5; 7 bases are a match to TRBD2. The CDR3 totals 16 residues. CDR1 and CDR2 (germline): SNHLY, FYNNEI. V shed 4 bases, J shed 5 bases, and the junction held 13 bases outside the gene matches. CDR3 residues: CASSAGQAGSGETQYF. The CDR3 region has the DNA TGTGCCAGCAGTGCCGGGCAAGCGGGGTCCGGGGAGACCCAGTACTTC.

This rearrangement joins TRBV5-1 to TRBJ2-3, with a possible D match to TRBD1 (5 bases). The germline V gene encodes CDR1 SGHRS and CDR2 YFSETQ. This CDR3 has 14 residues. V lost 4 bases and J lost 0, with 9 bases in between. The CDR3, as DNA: TGCGCCAGCAGCCCGGACACTAGCACAGATACGCAGTATTTT. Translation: CASSPDTSTDTQYF. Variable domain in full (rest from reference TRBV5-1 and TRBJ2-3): KAGVTQTPRYLIKTRGQQVTLSCSPISGHRSVSWYQQTPGQGLQFLFEYFSETQRNKGNFPGRFSGRQFSNSRSEMNVSTLELGDSALYLCASSPDTSTDTQYFGPGTRLTVL.